The 19 T cell receptor beta chains below all came from one sample that was sequenced in a study of beta chain features in type 1 diabetes. The sequenced template was cDNA made from the entire isolated RNA. Repertoires were generated with immunoSEQ multiplex PCR, while TCRdb's copy carries only in-frame clones and drops some. Of 300,000 to 400,000 clones detected, less than 9.5% appear once; the ten largest clones hold approximately 0.44%. The sample taken for sequencing was central memory CD4+ T cells from blood. These receptors were obtained from a woman aged 18-30 years in good health.

The chain employs TRBV25-1 and TRBJ1-1, with D tentatively TRBD1 (5 bases). From germline, CDR1 is MGHDK and CDR2 SYGVNS. The CDR3 totals 15 residues. The ends were cut back, 5 bases at V and 6 bases at J, with 19 bases in the middle. CDR3 residues: CASSFGGTGRSEAFF. For the CDR3, the DNA is TGTGCCAGCAGTTTTGGGGGTACGGGCCGTTCTGAAGCTTTCTTT.

The chain is built from TRBV7-2 and TRBJ2-3; tentative D call: TRBD2 (6 bases). The length of the CDR3 is 12 residues. Trimming took off 5 bases at V and 9 bases at J, with 12 bases between the two ends. Germline-derived CDR1 and CDR2 are SGHTA and FQGNSA. DNA for the CDR3: TGTGCCAGCAGCCGGGCCGCGGGAACGCAGTATTTT. Residues: CASSRAAGTQYF.

The chain joins TRBV4-1 to TRBJ2-1, with D possibly TRBD1 on 6 matching bases. The CDR3 runs 16 residues. In germline, CDR1 is MGHRA, CDR2 YSYEKL. V gave up 6 bases and J gave up 0 bases, with 15 bases separating them. The DNA of the CDR3 is TGCGCCAGCAGATTGGACAGTGGGAGCTCCTACAATGAGCAGTTCTTC. Translated, it gives CASRLDSGSSYNEQFF.

The chain employs TRBV27 and TRBJ2-3; the D gene is possibly TRBD2 (6 bases). Germline-derived CDR1 and CDR2 are MNHEY and SMNVEV (reference sequence). V was shortened by 5 bases and J by 0 bases, with 21 bases between the two germline ends. This CDR3 region has 18 residues. CDR3 nucleotides: TGTGCCAGCAGTCCCCGCCCCCCTAGCGCTACTAGCACAGATACGCAGTATTTT. It encodes CASSPRPPSATSTDTQYF.

This clone was seen a few times. This may be a read error: a much more frequent sequence differs by one nucleotide. J is TRBJ2-7 and V is TRBV6-5; D is possibly TRBD1 (5 bases). The CDR3 extends over 12 amino acids. V was trimmed by 5 bases and J by 2 bases, leaving 7 bases between them. The germline V gene encodes CDR1 MNHEY and CDR2 SVGAGI. The CDR3 nucleotides read TGTGCCAGCAGTCGACAGACCTACGAGCAGTACTTC. Its protein product is CASSRQTYEQYF.

The CDR3 loop reads CASRADSGIDTQYF. CDR3 nucleotide sequence: TGTGCCAGCAGGGCGGACTCCGGAATTGATACGCAGTATTTT. J is TRBJ2-3 and V is TRBV6-6, with D possibly TRBD2 on 5 matching bases. The ends were cut back, 6 bases at V and 6 bases at J, with 16 bases in the middle. The germline CDR1 and CDR2 sequences are MNHNY and SVGAGI (reference sequence). The CDR3 totals 14 residues.

This clone has only a few counts. The rearrangement uses TRBV4-2 and TRBJ2-7; no clear D gene. The CDR3 runs 14 residues. Germline V gene sequence: CDR1 LGHNA, CDR2 YNFKEQ. Trimming cost V 3 bases and J 0 bases, with 9 bases left between them. The CDR3 spells CASSQDLDSYEQYF. In nucleotides, the CDR3 is TGTGCCAGCAGCCAGGACCTAGACTCCTACGAGCAGTACTTC.

This clone has only a few counts. This sequence joins TRBV10-3 and TRBJ1-2; TRBD1 is a possible D gene (5 bases). The CDR3 runs to 15 residues. The germline gives CDR1 ENHRY, CDR2 SYGVKD. Trimming took 2 bases from V and 3 from J, leaving 13 bases between them. This chain's CDR3 is CAISEGGALHYGYTF. In nucleotides, the CDR3 is TGTGCCATCAGTGAGGGGGGAGCGCTACACTATGGCTACACCTTC.

The chain links TRBV27 to TRBJ2-2; TRBD1 matches at 7 bases. Losses at the gene ends were 8 bases for V and 1 base for J; bases not matched to a gene: 7. The CDR3 has 15 amino acids. In germline, CDR1 is MNHEY, CDR2 SMNVEV (reference sequence). In DNA, the CDR3 is TGTGCCAGCCGTATGACAGGGATGAACACCGGGGAGCTGTTTTTT. Encoded protein: CASRMTGMNTGELFF.

The gene calls are TRBV7-2 and TRBJ2-2; 9 nucleotides agree with TRBD2. This CDR3 region has 16 residues. Trimming cost V 5 bases and J 5 bases; bases outside gene matches: 9. CDR1 is SGHTA, CDR2 FQGNSA, per germline. The CDR3 DNA is TGTGCCAGCAGCCTCCGACTAGCGGAGGGAACCGGGGAGCTGTTTTTT. This encodes CASSLRLAEGTGELFF. Based on the CDR3 plus reference TRBV7-2 and TRBJ2-2, the full variable domain is GAGVSQSPSNKVTEKGKDVELRCDPISGHTALYWYRQSLGQGLEFLIYFQGNSAPDKSGLPSDRFSAERTGGSVSTLTIQRTQQEDSAVYLCASSLRLAEGTGELFFGEGSRLTVL.

This clone was detected only a few times. V usage is TRBV18 and J usage is TRBJ2-7; a possible D gene is TRBD2 (5 bases). Germline V gene data show CDR1 as KGHSH and CDR2 as LQKENI. Trimming removed 4 bases from V and 2 bases from J, with 15 bases in between. There are 15 residues in the CDR3. The DNA for the CDR3 is TGTGCCAGCTCACTGCAAAGGGTCGGGACCTACGAGCAGTACTTC. It is translated as CASSLQRVGTYEQYF.

This clone was picked up a small number of times. The chain is built from TRBV2 and TRBJ2-7; D possibly corresponds to TRBD2 (6 bases). The CDR3 totals 11 residues. The germline CDR1 and CDR2 sequences are SNHLY and FYNNEI. V was pared by 10 bases and J by 3 bases, with 10 bases between. DNA of the CDR3: TGTGCCACGGGACTCCACTACGAGCAGTACTTC. Translating it yields CATGLHYEQYF. Variable domain in full (rest from reference TRBV2 and TRBJ2-7): EPEVTQTPSHQVTQMGQEVILRCVPISNHLYFYWYRQILGQKVEFLVSFYNNEISEKSEIFDDQFSVERPDGSNFTLKIRSTKLEDSAMYFCATGLHYEQYFGPGTRLTVT.

CDR3 residues: CASSLRQGKDEKLFF. In nucleotides, the CDR3 is TGCGCCAGCAGCCTGCGACAGGGTAAGGATGAAAAACTGTTTTTT. The rearrangement joins TRBV4-1 to TRBJ1-4; TRBD1 matches 7 bases. The germline V gene encodes CDR1 MGHRA and CDR2 YSYEKL. V lost 4 bases and J lost 6; bases outside the gene matches: 8. The CDR3 is 15 residues long.

Points on this clone: In the same sample, other DNA sequences code for this CDR3. V is TRBV10-3 and J is TRBJ2-2; 10 nucleotides align to TRBD2. V lost 8 bases, J lost 2 bases, and 2 bases stayed unmatched. Germline values: CDR1 ENHRY, CDR2 SYGVKD. This CDR3 comprises 14 residues. This CDR3 is CAIRTSGNTGELFF. For the CDR3, the DNA is TGTGCCATCCGGACTAGCGGTAACACCGGGGAGCTGTTTTTT.

This clone was observed a few times. The rearrangement joins TRBV6-5 to TRBJ2-3; D not certain. Germline loops: CDR1 MNHEY, CDR2 SVGAGI. This CDR3 contains 16 residues. Trimming left V 4 bases short and J 5 bases short, with 19 bases between. The CDR3 here is CASSFGYSRLGDTQYF. In DNA, the CDR3 is TGTGCCAGCAGTTTCGGGTATAGTCGATTGGGAGATACGCAGTATTTT.

This clone was detected only a few times. The V and J genes are TRBV7-9 and TRBJ2-3; D remains ambiguous. V lost 5 bases, J lost 6 bases, and 12 bases lay in between. Looked up from germline, CDR1 is SEHNR and CDR2 is FQNEAQ (reference sequence). The CDR3 has 13 amino acids. The CDR3 region has the DNA TGTGCCAGCAGCCCAGGCTCGCAGGATACGCAGTATTTT. It translates to CASSPGSQDTQYF.

This clone has more than one count but fewer than ten. This chain joins TRBV4-1 and TRBJ2-6; D is unresolved. The CDR3 runs 19 residues. Germline-derived CDR1 and CDR2 are MGHRA and YSYEKL. V was clipped by 1 base and J by 2 bases, with 18 bases between them. CDR3 sequence (DNA): TGCGCCAGCAGCCAAGCTTACCGCGGAGCCGAGCCTGGGGCCAACGTCCTGACTTTC. Its protein product is CASSQAYRGAEPGANVLTF.

This clone was observed a handful of times. CDR3 loop: CASSYWTGEETQYF. The CDR3 coding sequence is TGTGCCAGCAGCTATTGGACAGGGGAAGAGACCCAGTACTTC. The rearrangement joins TRBV7-9 to TRBJ2-5; 9 bases align to TRBD1. Germline loops: CDR1 SEHNR, CDR2 FQNEAQ (reference sequence). The CDR3 covers 14 residues. J lost 3 bases, V lost 4 bases, and 3 bases had no gene match.

The V gene is TRBV5-4, the J gene TRBJ1-2, with 12 bases matching TRBD1. CDR3 length: 15 amino acids. The germline gives CDR1 SGHNT, CDR2 YYREEE (reference sequence). Germline trimming cut 4 bases from V and 5 bases from J; bases unmatched to any gene: 6. CDR3 loop: CASSQGTGGRYGYTF. CDR3 nucleotides: TGTGCCAGCAGCCAGGGGACAGGGGGCCGGTATGGCTACACCTTC.